The 5 T cell receptor beta chains reported below all come from one sample, sequenced in a study of human thymus T cells. Clones were sequenced by immunoSEQ multiplex PCR, and TCRdb holds only the in-frame ones, with some missing. The data hold more than 45,000 clones, with 90% to 95% observed a single time. Sequencing was performed on blood. The receptor source for this set is a boy younger than two with a congenital heart defect but otherwise immunologically healthy.

The J gene is TRBJ2-3, the V gene TRBV5-6; no firm D call. CDR3 length: 13 residues. V was clipped by 1 base and J by 5 bases, with 8 bases between them. Germline loops: CDR1 SGHDT, CDR2 YYEEEE. CDR3 bases: TGTGCCAGCAGCTTGATCTGGGGAGATACGCAGTATTTT. As protein: CASSLIWGDTQYF.

This clone was seen just once. The chain joins TRBV30 to TRBJ2-3; unclear D gene. Trimming took off 4 bases at V and 7 bases at J, with 15 bases between the two ends. Germline values: CDR1 GTSNPN, CDR2 SVGIG (reference sequence). The CDR3 has 13 residues. The CDR3 bases are TGTGCCTGGACCCCCATCAAGCGAAATACGCAGTATTTT. It translates to CAWTPIKRNTQYF. Together with reference TRBV30 and TRBJ2-3, the CDR3 gives the full variable domain: SQTIHQWPATLVQPVGSPLSLECTVEGTSNPNLYWYRQAAGRGLQLLFYSVGIGQISSEVPQNLSASRPQDRQFILSSKKLLLSDSGFYLCAWTPIKRNTQYFGPGTRLTVL.

The rearrangement joins TRBV5-6 to TRBJ1-2; 7 bases fit TRBD1. The V gene's germline CDR1 is SGHDT and CDR2 YYEEEE. The trim removed 4 bases at V and 3 bases at J, leaving 3 bases unmatched. The CDR3 totals 13 residues. The DNA of the CDR3 is TGTGCCAGCAGCCCTGGACAGGACTATGGCTACACCTTC. Protein sequence: CASSPGQDYGYTF.

The rearrangement links TRBV5-1 to TRBJ2-5, with 11 bases that match TRBD2. CDR3 size: 17 residues. CDR1 is SGHRS and CDR2 is YFSETQ in the germline V gene. After removal of 0 bases from V and 0 bases from J, the junction contained 4 bases not matched to a gene. Here the CDR3 reads CASSLGTSGYHQETQYF. The DNA of the CDR3 is TGCGCCAGCAGCTTGGGGACTAGCGGGTATCACCAAGAGACCCAGTACTTC.

The rearrangement links TRBV4-2 to TRBJ2-5, with 13 bases that match TRBD2. Trimming at V came to 0 bases and at J to 3 bases, leaving 1 base not matched to a gene. This CDR3 spans 16 amino acids. Germline loops: CDR1 LGHNA, CDR2 YNFKEQ. CDR3 sequence: CASSQDTSGGEETQYF. The CDR3 region has the DNA TGTGCCAGCAGCCAAGATACTAGCGGGGGGGAAGAGACCCAGTACTTC.